Listed below are T cell receptor beta chains from one sample, sequenced in a study of T cells in localized non-small cell lung cancer. The protocol was immunoSEQ multiplex PCR, while the TCRdb copy is restricted to in-frame clones and leaves out a portion. The repertoire holds tens of thousands of clones, with about nine tenths as singletons. Source: peripheral blood, taken before any cancer treatment. These receptors were collected from a woman aged 40-70 years with stage I lung adenocarcinoma. Each CDR3 is given with its conserved first and last residue. A D gene is named only where the DNA matches it firmly. Expanded clones get a size class; other rows say once, few or many, or leave the size out.

v_call: TRBV28; clone_size: .; j_call: TRBJ1-2; d_call: .; cdr3_aa: CASSLFRQNTNYGYTF; cdr3_nt: TGTGCCAGCAGTTTATTTCGACAGAACACTAACTATGGCTACACCTTC
v_call: TRBV7-8; clone_size: .; j_call: TRBJ2-7; d_call: .; cdr3_aa: CASSITRYEQYF; cdr3_nt: TGTGCCAGCAGCATTACTCGCTACGAGCAGTACTTC
v_call: TRBV9; clone_size: once; j_call: TRBJ2-3; d_call: .; cdr3_aa: CASSVVADGDTQYF; cdr3_nt: TGTGCCAGCAGCGTAGTAGCCGACGGGGATACGCAGTATTTT
v_call: TRBV6-5; clone_size: few; j_call: TRBJ1-2; d_call: TRBD1; cdr3_aa: CASTRQGAGGYTF; cdr3_nt: TGTGCCAGCACTCGTCAGGGGGCTGGAGGCTACACCTTC
v_call: TRBV2; clone_size: .; j_call: TRBJ2-5; d_call: .; cdr3_aa: CASSERSGQETQYF; cdr3_nt: TGTGCCAGCAGTGAACGAAGCGGCCAAGAGACCCAGTACTTC
v_call: TRBV5-1; clone_size: .; j_call: TRBJ2-1; d_call: .; cdr3_aa: CASSLEAGINEQFF; cdr3_nt: TGCGCCAGCAGCTTGGAGGCAGGGATTAATGAGCAGTTCTTC
v_call: TRBV6-5; clone_size: .; j_call: TRBJ1-2; d_call: TRBD1; cdr3_aa: CASSWPRGQQGYGYTF; cdr3_nt: TGTGCCAGCAGTTGGCCAAGGGGGCAACAGGGCTATGGCTACACCTTC
v_call: TRBV5-1; clone_size: .; j_call: TRBJ2-6; d_call: .; cdr3_aa: CASNPTAGANVLTF; cdr3_nt: TGCGCCAGCAACCCGACAGCTGGGGCCAACGTCCTGACTTTC
v_call: TRBV28; clone_size: .; j_call: TRBJ2-3; d_call: .; cdr3_aa: CASSRLGDTQYF; cdr3_nt: TGTGCCAGCAGTCGTCTCGGGGATACGCAGTATTTT
v_call: TRBV5-1; clone_size: .; j_call: TRBJ2-5; d_call: .; cdr3_aa: CASSLGNQETQYF; cdr3_nt: TGCGCCAGCAGCTTGGGAAACCAAGAGACCCAGTACTTC
v_call: TRBV11-2; clone_size: few; j_call: TRBJ2-5; d_call: .; cdr3_aa: CASSGWPEETQYF; cdr3_nt: TGTGCCAGCAGCGGCTGGCCGGAAGAGACCCAGTACTTC
v_call: TRBV10-1; clone_size: .; j_call: TRBJ2-7; d_call: TRBD2; cdr3_aa: CASSDWREGEQYF; cdr3_nt: TGCGCCAGCAGTGACTGGCGGGAGGGCGAGCAGTACTTC
v_call: TRBV4-3; clone_size: .; j_call: TRBJ2-2; d_call: .; cdr3_aa: CASSRGIDTGELFF; cdr3_nt: TGCGCCAGCAGCCGAGGGATTGACACCGGGGAGCTGTTTTTT
v_call: TRBV2; clone_size: .; j_call: TRBJ2-1; d_call: TRBD2; cdr3_aa: CASSSGTSGIDQFF; cdr3_nt: TGTGCCAGCAGTTCCGGGACTAGCGGGATCGATCAGTTCTTC
v_call: TRBV28; clone_size: .; j_call: TRBJ2-2; d_call: .; cdr3_aa: CASSPSGQNTGELFF; cdr3_nt: TGTGCCAGCAGTCCCTCGGGACAGAACACCGGGGAGCTGTTTTTT
v_call: TRBV29-1; clone_size: .; j_call: TRBJ2-1; d_call: TRBD2; cdr3_aa: CSVVLAEYNEQFF; cdr3_nt: TGCAGCGTTGTACTAGCGGAATACAATGAGCAGTTCTTC
v_call: TRBV5-1; clone_size: .; j_call: TRBJ2-5; d_call: TRBD2; cdr3_aa: CASSLLGLAPETQYF; cdr3_nt: TGCGCCAGCAGCTTGCTGGGACTAGCCCCAGAGACCCAGTACTTC
v_call: TRBV7-3; clone_size: .; j_call: TRBJ2-5; d_call: .; cdr3_aa: CASSLPHDRLQETQYF; cdr3_nt: TGTGCCAGCAGCTTACCGCACGACAGGTTACAAGAGACCCAGTACTTC
v_call: TRBV6-5; clone_size: .; j_call: TRBJ2-5; d_call: .; cdr3_aa: CASSLLGLDGTQYF; cdr3_nt: TGTGCCAGCAGTTTACTAGGACTTGACGGGACCCAGTACTTC
v_call: TRBV19; clone_size: .; j_call: TRBJ2-3; d_call: .; cdr3_aa: CASSHGTPVADTQYF; cdr3_nt: TGTGCCAGTAGCCACGGGACCCCGGTGGCAGATACGCAGTATTTT
v_call: TRBV7-8; clone_size: .; j_call: TRBJ2-6; d_call: .; cdr3_aa: CASSPRASGANVLTF; cdr3_nt: TGTGCCAGCAGCCCGCGGGCCTCTGGGGCCAACGTCCTGACTTTC
v_call: TRBV27; clone_size: once; j_call: TRBJ2-3; d_call: .; cdr3_aa: CASSSWTGTDTQYF; cdr3_nt: TGTGCCAGCAGTTCATGGACAGGCACAGATACGCAGTATTTT
v_call: TRBV28; clone_size: .; j_call: TRBJ2-3; d_call: TRBD2; cdr3_aa: CASSSAGAKADTQYF; cdr3_nt: TGTGCCAGCAGTTCAGCGGGAGCTAAAGCAGATACGCAGTATTTT
v_call: TRBV28; clone_size: .; j_call: TRBJ2-1; d_call: TRBD2; cdr3_aa: CASSDGRARDEQFF; cdr3_nt: TGTGCCAGCAGTGACGGGAGGGCCCGGGATGAGCAGTTCTTC
v_call: TRBV2; clone_size: once; j_call: TRBJ2-6; d_call: .; cdr3_aa: CASSEVGSSGANVLTF; cdr3_nt: TGTGCCAGCAGTGAAGTCGGTTCGTCTGGGGCCAACGTCCTGACTTTC
v_call: TRBV14; clone_size: .; j_call: TRBJ1-4; d_call: .; cdr3_aa: CASILNPTNEKLFF; cdr3_nt: TGTGCCAGCATATTGAACCCAACTAATGAAAAACTGTTTTTT
v_call: TRBV19; clone_size: .; j_call: TRBJ1-1; d_call: TRBD1; cdr3_aa: CARNIQGAVAEAFF; cdr3_nt: TGTGCCAGAAATATACAGGGGGCTGTGGCTGAAGCTTTCTTT
v_call: TRBV7-6; clone_size: once; j_call: TRBJ2-7; d_call: TRBD2; cdr3_aa: CASSQTSGSYNTYEQYF; cdr3_nt: TGTGCCAGCAGCCAAACTAGCGGGAGTTACAACACCTACGAGCAGTACTTC
v_call: TRBV18; clone_size: .; j_call: TRBJ2-5; d_call: TRBD2; cdr3_aa: CASSRSTGTSGTETQYF; cdr3_nt: TGTGCCAGCTCACGGTCCACGGGGACTAGCGGGACGGAGACCCAGTACTTC
v_call: TRBV4-3; clone_size: .; j_call: TRBJ1-4; d_call: .; cdr3_aa: CASSQGVGRKTTNEKLFF; cdr3_nt: TGCGCCAGCAGCCAAGGGGTAGGGAGGAAGACAACTAATGAAAAACTGTTTTTT
v_call: TRBV11-2; clone_size: .; j_call: TRBJ2-1; d_call: TRBD2; cdr3_aa: CASSLELAGVLYNEQFF; cdr3_nt: TGTGCCAGCAGCTTAGAACTAGCGGGAGTTTTATACAATGAGCAGTTCTTC
v_call: TRBV7-9; clone_size: .; j_call: TRBJ2-1; d_call: TRBD2; cdr3_aa: CASSLTSESEQFF; cdr3_nt: TGTGCCAGCAGCCTAACTAGCGAAAGTGAGCAGTTCTTC
v_call: TRBV19; clone_size: .; j_call: TRBJ1-2; d_call: TRBD1; cdr3_aa: CASSIQGAGHYGYTF; cdr3_nt: TGTGCCAGTAGTATCCAGGGGGCCGGCCACTATGGCTACACCTTC
v_call: TRBV7-2; clone_size: .; j_call: TRBJ2-1; d_call: .; cdr3_aa: CASSPGLFPGEQFF; cdr3_nt: TGTGCCAGCAGCCCCGGGCTGTTCCCAGGTGAGCAGTTCTTC
v_call: TRBV7-9; clone_size: .; j_call: TRBJ2-7; d_call: .; cdr3_aa: CASSSRGPYEQYF; cdr3_nt: TGTGCCAGCAGCTCCCGGGGTCCCTACGAGCAGTACTTC
v_call: TRBV28; clone_size: .; j_call: TRBJ1-1; d_call: TRBD1; cdr3_aa: CASRRQGTVPEAFF; cdr3_nt: TGTGCCAGCAGGAGACAGGGGACCGTCCCTGAAGCTTTCTTT
v_call: TRBV7-2; clone_size: few; j_call: TRBJ2-1; d_call: .; cdr3_aa: CASSLGLPYNEQFF; cdr3_nt: TGTGCCAGCAGCTTAGGGCTACCGTACAATGAGCAGTTCTTC
v_call: TRBV9; clone_size: .; j_call: TRBJ2-1; d_call: .; cdr3_aa: CASSPLRSGSYNEQFF; cdr3_nt: TGTGCCAGCAGCCCGCTTCGCAGTGGGTCCTACAATGAGCAGTTCTTC
v_call: TRBV6-5; clone_size: .; j_call: TRBJ2-7; d_call: TRBD1; cdr3_aa: CASSGTGNEQYF; cdr3_nt: TGTGCCAGCAGCGGGACAGGGAACGAGCAGTACTTC
v_call: TRBV5-4; clone_size: few; j_call: TRBJ2-7; d_call: TRBD2; cdr3_aa: CASSSGSSYEQYF; cdr3_nt: TGTGCCAGCAGTAGCGGGAGCTCCTACGAGCAGTACTTC